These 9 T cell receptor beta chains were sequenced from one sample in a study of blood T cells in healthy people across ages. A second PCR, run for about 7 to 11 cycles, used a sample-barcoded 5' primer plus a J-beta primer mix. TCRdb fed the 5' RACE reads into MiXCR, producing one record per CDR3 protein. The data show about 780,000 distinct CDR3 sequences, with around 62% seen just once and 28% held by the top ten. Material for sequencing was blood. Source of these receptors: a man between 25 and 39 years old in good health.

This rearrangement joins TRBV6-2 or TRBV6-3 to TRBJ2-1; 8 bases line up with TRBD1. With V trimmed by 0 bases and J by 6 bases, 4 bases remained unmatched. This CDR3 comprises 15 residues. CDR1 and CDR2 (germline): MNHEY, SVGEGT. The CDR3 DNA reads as TGTGCCAGCAGTTACTCCCGGACAGGGAGCAATGAGCAGTTCTTC. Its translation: CASSYSRTGSNEQFF.

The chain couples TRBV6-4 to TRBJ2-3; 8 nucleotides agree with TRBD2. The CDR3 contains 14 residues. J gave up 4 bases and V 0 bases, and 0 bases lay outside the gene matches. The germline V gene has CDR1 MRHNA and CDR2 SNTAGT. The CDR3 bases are TGTGCCAGCAGTGACTCGCGGGGGGCAGATACGCAGTATTTT. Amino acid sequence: CASSDSRGADTQYF.

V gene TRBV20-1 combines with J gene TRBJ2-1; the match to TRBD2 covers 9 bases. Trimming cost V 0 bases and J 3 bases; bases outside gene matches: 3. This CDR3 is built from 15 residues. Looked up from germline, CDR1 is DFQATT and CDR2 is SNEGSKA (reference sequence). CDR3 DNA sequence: TGCAGTGCTAGAGAAGTAGCGGGGGTCTACAATGAGCAGTTCTTC. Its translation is CSAREVAGVYNEQFF.

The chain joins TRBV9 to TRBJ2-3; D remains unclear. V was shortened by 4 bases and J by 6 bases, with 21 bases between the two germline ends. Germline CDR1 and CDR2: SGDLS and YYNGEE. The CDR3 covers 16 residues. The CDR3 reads CASSPDPPSRLDTQYF. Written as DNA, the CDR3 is TGTGCCAGCAGCCCAGACCCTCCTTCCCGACTGGATACGCAGTATTTT.

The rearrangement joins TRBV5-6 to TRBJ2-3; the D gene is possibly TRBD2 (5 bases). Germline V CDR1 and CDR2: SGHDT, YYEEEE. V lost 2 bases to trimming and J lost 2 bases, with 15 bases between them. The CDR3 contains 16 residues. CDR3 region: CASSLEGPVPTDTQYF. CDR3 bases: TGTGCCAGCAGCTTAGAGGGCCCTGTACCCACAGATACGCAGTATTTT.

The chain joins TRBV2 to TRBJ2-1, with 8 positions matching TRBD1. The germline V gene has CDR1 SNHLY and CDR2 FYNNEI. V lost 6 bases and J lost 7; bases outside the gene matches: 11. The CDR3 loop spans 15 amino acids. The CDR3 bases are TGTGCCAGCAGCCATATGGACAGGGTCGGAAATGAGCAGTTCTTC. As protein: CASSHMDRVGNEQFF.

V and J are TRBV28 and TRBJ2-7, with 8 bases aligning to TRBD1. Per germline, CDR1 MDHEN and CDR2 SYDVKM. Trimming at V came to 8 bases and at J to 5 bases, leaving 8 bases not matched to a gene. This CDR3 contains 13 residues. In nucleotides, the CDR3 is TGTGCCAGCGAGGACAGGGCCCGCGACGAGCAGTACTTC. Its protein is CASEDRARDEQYF.

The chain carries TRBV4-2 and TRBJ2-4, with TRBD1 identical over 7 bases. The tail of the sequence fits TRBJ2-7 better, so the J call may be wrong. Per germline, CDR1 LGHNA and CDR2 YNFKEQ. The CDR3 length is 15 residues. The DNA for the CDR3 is TGTGCCAGCAGCCAAGATTTGACAGGGCTCTACGAGCAGTACTTC. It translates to CASSQDLTGLYEQYF.

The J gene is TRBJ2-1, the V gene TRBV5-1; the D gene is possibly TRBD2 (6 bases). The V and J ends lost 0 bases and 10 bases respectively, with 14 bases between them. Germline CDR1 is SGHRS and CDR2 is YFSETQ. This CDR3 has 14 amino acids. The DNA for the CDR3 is TGCGCCAGCAGCTTGGGGAGGGGAGCAGGGGAGCAGTTCTTC. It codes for CASSLGRGAGEQFF.